This T cell receptor (beta chain) was captured in a study of early T cells in non-severe SARS-CoV-2 infection. Study-wide background: The authors sequenced bulk RNA from unsorted whole blood, leaving chains unpaired.

Unique molecular identifiers were affixed to single, distinct cDNA molecules. Each CDR3 protein is one row after TCRdb ran MiXCR on the 5' RACE reads. The sample contains some 88,000 distinct CDR3 sequences, roughly 15% of which appear only once. The CDR3 has 16 amino acids. Germline V gene lookup returns CDR1 SGHTA and CDR2 FQGNSA. Trimming took 5 bases from V and 5 from J; bases not matched to a gene: 10. Overall study results and limits: Matching against VDJdb likely underestimated virus-specific expansions, favoring anti-spike CD8.

Remarks on this clonotype: Its antigen is undetermined.

This rearrangement joins TRBV7-2 to TRBJ2-3; 10 nucleotides match TRBD2. The material was whole blood, obtained at baseline. This TCR was recovered from an adult who was a healthcare worker with PCR-confirmed SARS-CoV-2 infection or an uninfected control (not recorded which). For the CDR3, the DNA is TGTGCCAGCAGCACCGGCTTAGCGGGAGGACTAGATACGCAGTATTTT. Its protein product is CASSTGLAGGLDTQYF.